The TCR beta chain described here comes from a study of STAT3 mutations in large granular lymphocyte leukemia. Study observations and caveats: Every T-LGLL patient had at least one immunodominant TCRbeta clonotype. TCR clonotype switching after therapy occurred in about 30% of the 18 patients. A small but highly pathogenic clone may have been missed.

Per germline, CDR1 SGDLS and CDR2 YYNGEE. V was clipped by 0 bases and J by 0 bases, with 12 bases between them. The CDR3 length is 16 residues. Concerning this clone: The antigen is unknown.

TCRbeta libraries averaged around 40,000 productive templates per sample. The table came from immunoSEQ multiplex PCR; TCRdb's copy has only in-frame clones and leaves some out. The sample lists 15,000 to 20,000 clones; approximately 84% were seen once. The J gene is TRBJ1-1, the V gene TRBV9, with D possibly matching TRBD1 (5 bases). The receptor was isolated from a man aged 50-60 years with T-cell large granular lymphocyte leukemia. Some clones in this sample may be carry-over from other donors' samples. The sample consisted of peripheral blood mononuclear cells. CDR3 coding DNA: TGTGCCAGCAGCGTAGGGGGGTTTGGGATGAACACTGAAGCTTTCTTT. Amino acids: CASSVGGFGMNTEAFF. Together with reference TRBV9 and TRBJ1-1, the CDR3 gives the full variable domain: DSGVTQTPKHLITATGQRVTLRCSPRSGDLSVYWYQQSLDQGLQFLIQYYNGEERAKGNILERFSAQQFPDLHSELNLSSLELGDSALYFCASSVGGFGMNTEAFFGQGTRLTVV.